A single sample is the source of the 6 T cell receptor beta chains below, sequenced in a study of PD-1 blockade in classical Hodgkin lymphoma. Produced via immunoSEQ multiplex PCR; TCRdb's table is partial and in-frame only. The table lists 45,000 or so clones, roughly 88% of them singletons. The time point was: newly diagnosed, previously untreated cHL patient sample. The sequenced sample was peripheral blood mononuclear cells (PBMCs). The receptors come from a human donor with classical Hodgkin lymphoma.

The chain joins TRBV9 to TRBJ2-1, with a tentative D call TRBD2 (6 bases). CDR1 and CDR2 from the germline V gene are SGDLS and YYNGEE. V lost 3 bases and J lost 4, with 14 bases in between. The CDR3 covers 15 residues. CDR3 sequence: CASSARLVAYNEQFF. Here the CDR3 DNA reads TGTGCCAGCAGCGCCCGACTAGTGGCGTACAATGAGCAGTTCTTC. The full variable domain, completed using reference TRBV9 and TRBJ2-1, is DSGVTQTPKHLITATGQRVTLRCSPRSGDLSVYWYQQSLDQGLQFLIQYYNGEERAKGNILERFSAQQFPDLHSELNLSSLELGDSALYFCASSARLVAYNEQFFGPGTRLTVL.

V usage is TRBV7-9 and J usage is TRBJ1-1, with D possibly being TRBD1 (5 bases). Germline V lookup: CDR1 SEHNR, CDR2 FQNEAQ (reference sequence). CDR3 length: 14 residues. Trimming cost V 5 bases and J 1 base, with 11 bases left between them. DNA of the CDR3: TGTGCCAGCAGCGGCAGGGTATCGAACACTGAAGCTTTCTTT. It specifies CASSGRVSNTEAFF.

CDR3 amino acids: CAWSVPRGRAFF. CDR3 sequence (DNA): TGTGCCTGGAGTGTACCACGGGGGAGAGCTTTCTTT. The chain employs TRBV30 and TRBJ1-1; D possibly corresponds to TRBD1 (5 bases). Per germline, CDR1 GTSNPN and CDR2 SVGIG (reference sequence). Trimming cost V 0 bases and J 10 bases, with 12 bases left between them. The CDR3 covers 12 residues.

The V call is TRBV28, the J call TRBJ2-3; 12 bases line up with TRBD1. The CDR3 is 16 residues long. Germline trimming cut 3 bases from V and 6 bases from J; bases unmatched to any gene: 7. Germline loops: CDR1 MDHEN, CDR2 SYDVKM. CDR3 coding DNA: TGTGCCAGCAGTTTGCCGCGGGACAGGGGGCCGGATACGCAGTATTTT. It is translated as CASSLPRDRGPDTQYF. Drawing the rest from reference TRBV28 and TRBJ2-3, the complete variable domain is DVKVTQSSRYLVKRTGEKVFLECVQDMDHENMFWYRQDPGLGLRLIYFSYDVKMKEKGDIPEGYSVSREKKERFSLILESASTNQTSMYLCASSLPRDRGPDTQYFGPGTRLTVL.

This clone counts as medium-sized (0.01 to 0.1%). The chain recombines TRBV2 with TRBJ2-1; 9 bases agree with TRBD1. The CDR3 is made up of 15 amino acids. Trimming cost V 6 bases and J 8 bases; bases outside gene matches: 11. Germline loops: CDR1 SNHLY, CDR2 FYNNEI. The CDR3: CASSLVGQGYDEQFF. The CDR3 coding sequence is TGTGCCAGCAGCCTCGTCGGACAGGGGTATGATGAGCAGTTCTTC. Supplemented by reference TRBV2 and TRBJ2-1, the full variable domain reads EPEVTQTPSHQVTQMGQEVILRCVPISNHLYFYWYRQILGQKVEFLVSFYNNEISEKSEIFDDQFSVERPDGSNFTLKIRSTKLEDSAMYFCASSLVGQGYDEQFFGPGTRLTVL.

J is TRBJ2-7 and V is TRBV5-6, with D tentatively TRBD1 (6 bases). The germline CDR1 and CDR2 sequences are SGHDT and YYEEEE. The length of the CDR3 is 13 residues. The germline V and J ends were trimmed by 4 bases and 2 bases, with 10 bases remaining between them. The CDR3 sequence: CASSQGHAYEQYF. DNA for the CDR3: TGTGCCAGCAGCCAGGGACATGCCTACGAGCAGTACTTC. Full variable domain (remainder filled in from reference TRBV5-6 and TRBJ2-7): DAGVTQSPTHLIKTRGQQVTLRCSPKSGHDTVSWYQQALGQGPQFIFQYYEEEERQRGNFPDRFSGHQFPNYSSELNVNALLLGDSALYLCASSQGHAYEQYFGPGTRLTVT.